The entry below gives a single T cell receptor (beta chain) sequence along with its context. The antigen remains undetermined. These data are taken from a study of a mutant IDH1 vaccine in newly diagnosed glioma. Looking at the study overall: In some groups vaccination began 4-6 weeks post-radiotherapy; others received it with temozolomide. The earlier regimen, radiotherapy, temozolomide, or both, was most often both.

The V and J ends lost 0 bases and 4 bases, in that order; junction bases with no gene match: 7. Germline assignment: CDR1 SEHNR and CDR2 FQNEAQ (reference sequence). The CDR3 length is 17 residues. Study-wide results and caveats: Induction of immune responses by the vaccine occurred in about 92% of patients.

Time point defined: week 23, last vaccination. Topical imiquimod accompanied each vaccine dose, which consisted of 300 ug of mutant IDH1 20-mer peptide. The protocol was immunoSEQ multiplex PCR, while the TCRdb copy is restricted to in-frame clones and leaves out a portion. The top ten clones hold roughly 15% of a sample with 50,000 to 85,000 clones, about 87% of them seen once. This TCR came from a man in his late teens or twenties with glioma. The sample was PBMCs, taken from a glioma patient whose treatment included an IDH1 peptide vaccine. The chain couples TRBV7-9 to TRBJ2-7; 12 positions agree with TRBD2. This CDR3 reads CASSLALRTSGAYEQYF. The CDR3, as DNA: TGTGCCAGCAGCTTAGCGCTTAGGACTAGCGGGGCGTACGAGCAGTACTTC.